This TCR beta chain was sequenced for a study of blood T cells in healthy people across ages. Study-wide background: The template switching approach captured approximately one barcoded beta molecule for every two T cells.

Alongside a J-beta primer mix, a sample-barcoded 5' primer served in a second PCR lasting about 7 to 11 cycles. TCRdb processed the 5' RACE reads anew with MiXCR; each CDR3 protein has one entry. The repertoire holds more than 1.4 million distinct CDR3 sequences, with roughly 40% as singletons. As for this clonotype: No antigen is known for it.

This CDR3 comprises 16 residues. From germline, CDR1 is SGHRS and CDR2 YFSETQ. The junction had 9 bases not matched to a gene; V was cut back by 4 bases and J by 1 base. In terms of origin and age, donors were healthy Caucasian individuals from Russia aged roughly 6 to 100. A minimum of 6 million PBMCs was isolated per sample. Study-level findings and limits: Diversity was estimated from one million T cells, and these estimates were considered underestimates.

Sample: blood. The clonotype was recovered from a young woman in good health. The chain combines TRBV5-1 with TRBJ2-7, with 9 bases lining up with TRBD1. CDR3 protein: CASSLGGQGRSYEQYF. The CDR3 DNA follows: TGCGCCAGCAGCCTGGGAGGACAGGGGAGATCCTACGAGCAGTACTTC.